The rows below give T cell receptor beta chains drawn from one sample of a study of blood T cell repertoires in COVID-19. Profiling relied on immunoSEQ multiplex PCR, and the TCRdb table lists in-frame clones only, not all of them. Among roughly 200,000 clones listed, around 90% were seen once. Specimen: PBMCs or T cells enriched from blood (not recorded which). The receptors here all came from a young man who had recovered from COVID-19. The CDR3 runs from the conserved cysteine through the conserved F or W. Each record gives: V gene, J gene, clone size, D gene, CDR3 DNA, CDR3 protein. The D gene is left open where the match is weak. A row's size may be missing; if present it is once, few, many or a size class.

TRBV15	TRBJ2-7	.	TRBD2	TGTGCCACCAGCAGTTGGACTAGCGGATCCTACGAGCAGTACTTC	CATSSWTSGSYEQYF
TRBV9	TRBJ2-1	few	TRBD2	TGTGCCAGCAGCGTCAGCGGGACGGCCTACAATGAGCAGTTCTTC	CASSVSGTAYNEQFF
TRBV14	TRBJ1-2	.	.	TGTGCCAGCAGCGGACTCGAATATGGCTACACCTTC	CASSGLEYGYTF
TRBV12-3/TRBV12-4	TRBJ1-6	.	TRBD1	TGTGCCAGCAGTCCGACAGGGAATTCACCCCTCCACTTT	CASSPTGNSPLHF
TRBV29-1	TRBJ1-4	.	TRBD1	TGCAGCGTCGGGACAGGGAGGGGGGAAGCAACTAATGAAAAACTGTTTTTT	CSVGTGRGEATNEKLFF
TRBV28	TRBJ2-7	.	TRBD2	TGTGCCAGTACTTACTTCGGGACTAGCGGTTTCGCATACGAGCAGTACTTC	CASTYFGTSGFAYEQYF
TRBV3-1/TRBV3-2	TRBJ2-3	.	TRBD2	TGTGCCAGCAGCCGAACTAGCGGGGGGCTCACAGATACGCAGTATTTT	CASSRTSGGLTDTQYF
TRBV10-2	TRBJ2-1	.	.	TGCGCCAGCAGTGAGTTCGGACTATTTGGAGATGAGCAGTTCTTC	CASSEFGLFGDEQFF
TRBV7-2	TRBJ1-2	.	.	TGTGCCAGCAGCCAGAGGGTTGCGGGGGCGTTGGGTGGCTACACCTTC	CASSQRVAGALGGYTF
TRBV6-5	TRBJ2-3	.	.	TGTGCCAGCAATCCCCAGGGGTCGGTAACAGATACGCAGTATTTT	CASNPQGSVTDTQYF
TRBV19	TRBJ1-5	many	.	TGTGCCAGTAGTATAGATGGTATGAGGCAAAATCAGCCCCAGCATTTT	CASSIDGMRQNQPQHF
TRBV28	TRBJ1-6	.	.	TGTGCCAGCAGCCCGGAAATACGCGTCCTGGGCTTCCACTTT	CASSPEIRVLGFHF
TRBV4-3	TRBJ2-7	.	.	TGCGCCAGCAGCCAAGATCAGGGGAGCGATTACGAGCAGTACTTC	CASSQDQGSDYEQYF
TRBV19	TRBJ2-3	.	TRBD2	TGTGCCAGTAGTAAGGCTAGCGGGAGGTACGGCACAGATACGCAGTATTTT	CASSKASGRYGTDTQYF
TRBV29-1	TRBJ2-3	.	.	TGCAGCGTTGGTTTGGCAGGGAATACGCAGTATTTT	CSVGLAGNTQYF
TRBV5-1	TRBJ2-3	.	.	TGCGCCAGCAGCCCCTTAAGCACAGATACGCAGTATTTT	CASSPLSTDTQYF
TRBV20-1	TRBJ2-7	.	.	TGCAGTGCTCTAGGGGCCGAGCAGTACTTC	CSALGAEQYF
TRBV30	TRBJ1-5	once	.	TGTGCCTGGACGAAACAATATGGCAATCAGCCCCAGCATTTT	CAWTKQYGNQPQHF
TRBV5-1	TRBJ1-6	.	TRBD1	TGCGCCAGCAGCCCCTCCGGGGACAGACCCCTCCACTTT	CASSPSGDRPLHF
TRBV10-2	TRBJ2-7	.	TRBD2	TGCGCCAGCAGTATTACTAGCGGGAGCTCCTACGAGCAGTACTTC	CASSITSGSSYEQYF
TRBV27	TRBJ1-1	.	TRBD1	TGTGCCAGCAGCCGCGGGACAGTCCGGGGGACTGAAGCTTTCTTT	CASSRGTVRGTEAFF
TRBV24-1	TRBJ2-1	few	TRBD2	TGTGCCACCAGTGTTTCCGGGGGGACTAGGAGCAATGAGCAGTTCTTC	CATSVSGGTRSNEQFF
TRBV20-1	TRBJ2-1	few	TRBD2	TGCAGTGCTAGTGACGATCGATCCTGGACTAGACTAAACAATGAGCAGTTCTTC	CSASDDRSWTRLNNEQFF
TRBV4-3	TRBJ2-1	.	TRBD2	TGCGCCAGCAGCCAAGATCGCGGGAGTGATATGAATGAGCAGTTCTTC	CASSQDRGSDMNEQFF
TRBV11-2	TRBJ2-1	.	TRBD2	TGTGCCAGCACCCTAGCGGGACTAGCGGGAGGCAATGAGCAGTTCTTC	CASTLAGLAGGNEQFF
TRBV4-1	TRBJ2-7	.	TRBD1	TGCGCCAGCAGCCAAGAACAGGGGGTCTACGAGCAGTACTTC	CASSQEQGVYEQYF
TRBV10-3	TRBJ1-6	.	.	TGTGCCATCAGGAACAGCAGTTCACCCCTCCACTTT	CAIRNSSSPLHF
TRBV3-1/TRBV3-2	TRBJ2-2	.	.	TGTGCCAGCAGCCAAGATGGACTACGACCGAACACCGGGGAGCTGTTTTTT	CASSQDGLRPNTGELFF
TRBV10-3	TRBJ2-2	.	.	TGTGCCAGTAGCGAAGGGAACACCGGGGAGCTGTTTTTT	CASSEGNTGELFF
TRBV3-1/TRBV3-2	TRBJ2-2	.	.	TGTGCCAGCAACCCCGGGATGGGGGAGCTGTTTTTT	CASNPGMGELFF
TRBV11-2	TRBJ1-1	.	TRBD1	TGTGCCAGCAGCTTGGGATCGACAGGGCGGGTCACTGAAGCTTTCTTT	CASSLGSTGRVTEAFF
TRBV6-2/TRBV6-3	TRBJ2-7	many	.	TGTGCCAGCAGTTATACTAGCAGCGAGCAGTACTTC	CASSYTSSEQYF
TRBV27	TRBJ2-1	.	.	TGTGCCAGCAGTCCACCCAGGGGGGACAATGAGCAGTTCTTC	CASSPPRGDNEQFF
TRBV24-1	TRBJ2-2	.	TRBD1	TGTGCCACCAGTCCAATTCAGGGACAGGGAACTGAGCTGTTTTTT	CATSPIQGQGTELFF
TRBV5-1	TRBJ2-3	.	TRBD2	TGCGCCAGCAGCCCGGGACTAGCGGGAATCACAGATACGCAGTATTTT	CASSPGLAGITDTQYF
TRBV5-4	TRBJ2-1	.	.	TGTGCCAGCAGCCTTATTACAAGCGATGAGCAGTTCTTC	CASSLITSDEQFF
TRBV9	TRBJ1-3	few	TRBD1	TGTGCCAGCAGCCAGACAGGGGGAACTGGAAACACCATATATTTT	CASSQTGGTGNTIYF
TRBV2	TRBJ2-1	.	TRBD2	TGTGCCAGCAGTGAAATACTAGCGGAGAATGAGCAGTTCTTC	CASSEILAENEQFF
TRBV7-2	TRBJ2-7	.	TRBD2	TGTGCCAGCAGCTTCCCGGGACTAGCGGGAGGGCCGGGGGAGCAGTACTTC	CASSFPGLAGGPGEQYF
TRBV24-1	TRBJ1-2	.	TRBD1	TGTGCCACCAGTGACTCCTGGACAGGGACCTATGGCTACACCTTC	CATSDSWTGTYGYTF
TRBV21-1	TRBJ2-1	.	.	TGTGCCAGCAGCAAAGGGGACTTGGACAGGACTACCTACAATGAGCAGTTCTTC	CASSKGDLDRTTYNEQFF
TRBV7-2	TRBJ2-1	.	TRBD2	TGTGCCAGCAGCTTAGCGCTAAGTGCTAGCGGGGGCTACAATGAGCAGTTCTTC	CASSLALSASGGYNEQFF
TRBV3-1/TRBV3-2	TRBJ2-1	.	TRBD2	TGTGCCAGCAGCCACCTCAGGACTAGCGATGACAATGAGCAGTTCTTC	CASSHLRTSDDNEQFF
TRBV29-1	TRBJ1-5	.	.	TGCAGCGTTGTTGGCGGGGACGGGAATCAGCCCCAGCATTTT	CSVVGGDGNQPQHF
TRBV5-1	TRBJ1-1	.	.	TGCGCCAGCAGCTTGCTAAGTGGGCAGGGTGATACTGAAGCTTTCTTT	CASSLLSGQGDTEAFF
TRBV9	TRBJ1-2	.	.	TGTGCCAGCAGCCCTAGTGGGGGGGCCACCGCGCAATTCTATGGCTACACCTTC	CASSPSGGATAQFYGYTF
TRBV29-1	TRBJ2-7	.	TRBD1	TGCAGCGTAATGGGACAGGGGGCTGAGGGTTCCTACGAGCAGTACTTC	CSVMGQGAEGSYEQYF
TRBV11-2	TRBJ2-7	.	TRBD2	TGTGCCAGCAGCTTAGGTTCTAGCGGGTACGAGCAGTACTTC	CASSLGSSGYEQYF
TRBV9	TRBJ2-1	.	TRBD2	TGTGCCAGCAGCTCCGGGACTAGCGGATACTACAATGAGCAGTTCTTC	CASSSGTSGYYNEQFF
TRBV20-1	TRBJ2-7	.	.	TGCAGTGCTAGTCAGGCAGGGATCTTCCACGAGCAGTACTTC	CSASQAGIFHEQYF
TRBV28	TRBJ1-2	few	TRBD1	TGTGCCAGTGACCCGGGACAGGGGGCTTATGGCTACACCTTC	CASDPGQGAYGYTF
TRBV6-5	TRBJ2-7	.	TRBD2	TGTGCCAGCAGTTATAGCGGGGGAGCGACCTACGAGCAGTACTTC	CASSYSGGATYEQYF
TRBV5-4	TRBJ2-7	.	TRBD1	TGTGCCAGCAGCTTGGAGACAGGGGCCTACTCCTACGAGCAGTACTTC	CASSLETGAYSYEQYF
TRBV7-8	TRBJ1-5	once	.	TGTGCCAGCAGCTTAGATAGACGGACTACTAGCAATCAGCCCCAGCATTTT	CASSLDRRTTSNQPQHF
TRBV7-9	TRBJ2-3	.	TRBD2	TGTGCCAGCAGCTTAGGACTAGCGGGAGGTCCCCGTAGCACAGATACGCAGTATTTT	CASSLGLAGGPRSTDTQYF
TRBV30	TRBJ2-3	.	.	TGTGCCTGGAGTGGTGGGGGGGCGGATACGCAGTATTTT	CAWSGGGADTQYF
TRBV6-1	TRBJ1-1	.	.	TGTGCCAGCAGTGTCCTTGGGGGGGTTGGGCTGAACACTGAAGCTTTCTTT	CASSVLGGVGLNTEAFF
TRBV19	TRBJ2-7	.	.	TGTGCCAGTAGTATCACAGGTAATGAGCAGTACTTC	CASSITGNEQYF
TRBV2	TRBJ1-1	.	.	TGTGCCAGCAGTGCGTTGGGTAGGGGAGGGGATGAAGCTTTCTTT	CASSALGRGGDEAFF